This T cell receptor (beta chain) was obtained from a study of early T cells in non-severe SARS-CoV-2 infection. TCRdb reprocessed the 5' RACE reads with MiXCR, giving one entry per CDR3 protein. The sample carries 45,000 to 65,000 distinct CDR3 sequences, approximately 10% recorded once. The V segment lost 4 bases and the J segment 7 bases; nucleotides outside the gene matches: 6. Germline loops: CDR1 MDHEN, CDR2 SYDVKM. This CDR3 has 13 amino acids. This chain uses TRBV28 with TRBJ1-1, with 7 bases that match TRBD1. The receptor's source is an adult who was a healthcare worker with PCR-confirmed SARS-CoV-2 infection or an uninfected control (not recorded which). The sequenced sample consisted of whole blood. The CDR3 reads CASSSPPGGEAFF. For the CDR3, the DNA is TGTGCCAGCAGTTCCCCCCCAGGGGGTGAAGCTTTCTTT.